This is a list of T cell receptor beta chains from one sample in a study of blood T cell repertoires in COVID-19. TCRdb's table, derived via immunoSEQ multiplex PCR, lists solely in-frame clones and lacks some. The sample holds under 150,000 clones, roughly 76% seen once. Sequenced: peripheral blood. These receptors were obtained from a human donor with acute or convalescent COVID-19. The donor label of this sample is uncertain. The CDR3 runs from the conserved cysteine through the conserved F or W. The D gene is left open where the match is weak. Rows may omit the clone size; those that give it use once, few, many or a size class.

D: TRBD2
J: TRBJ2-3
size: -
V: TRBV6-1
CDR3: CASSARTSGGGTDTQYF
DNA: TGTGCCAGCAGTGCTCGGACTAGCGGGGGGGGCACAGATACGCAGTATTTT

D: -
J: TRBJ2-1
size: -
V: TRBV5-1
CDR3: CASSSQPDTGEQFF
DNA: TGCGCCAGCAGCTCCCAACCGGACACGGGTGAGCAGTTCTTC

D: -
J: TRBJ1-6
size: -
V: TRBV6-6
CDR3: CASTPGSPLHF
DNA: TGTGCCAGCACCCCCGGGTCACCCCTCCACTTT

D: TRBD1
J: TRBJ1-4
size: few
V: TRBV27
CDR3: CASSSLGTVGEKLFF
DNA: TGTGCCAGCAGTTCACTAGGGACAGTGGGGGAAAAACTGTTTTTT

D: -
J: TRBJ1-2
size: -
V: TRBV9
CDR3: CASSVAPGHGYGYTF
DNA: TGTGCCAGCAGCGTAGCGCCAGGCCACGGCTATGGCTACACCTTC

D: TRBD2
J: TRBJ2-3
size: -
V: TRBV5-1
CDR3: CASSLYGLAGVSTDTQYF
DNA: TGCGCCAGCAGCTTGTACGGACTAGCGGGGGTTAGCACAGATACGCAGTATTTT

D: TRBD1
J: TRBJ2-2
size: -
V: TRBV29-1
CDR3: CSVIMTGMTGELFF
DNA: TGCAGCGTTATTATGACAGGGATGACCGGGGAGCTGTTTTTT

D: TRBD2
J: TRBJ2-1
size: -
V: TRBV10-2
CDR3: CASSQREGEQFF
DNA: TGCGCCAGCAGTCAACGGGAGGGTGAGCAGTTCTTC

D: -
J: TRBJ2-7
size: -
V: TRBV10-3
CDR3: CAISASTAPYEQYF
DNA: TGTGCCATCAGTGCCTCGACAGCCCCCTACGAGCAGTACTTC

D: -
J: TRBJ1-3
size: -
V: TRBV30
CDR3: CAWSVRRGGTGGNTIYF
DNA: TGTGCCTGGAGTGTACGACGGGGAGGTACGGGAGGAAACACCATATATTTT

D: TRBD1
J: TRBJ1-2
size: -
V: TRBV7-9
CDR3: CASSFTGDAYGYTF
DNA: TGTGCCAGCAGTTTTACAGGGGACGCCTATGGCTACACCTTC

D: TRBD1
J: TRBJ2-1
size: -
V: TRBV27
CDR3: CASTGTGAGEQFF
DNA: TGTGCCAGCACCGGGACAGGGGCGGGTGAGCAGTTCTTC

D: TRBD1
J: TRBJ1-1
size: once
V: TRBV6-5
CDR3: CASSLTGGTNTEAFF
DNA: TGTGCCAGCAGTCTGACAGGGGGCACGAACACTGAAGCTTTCTTT

D: -
J: TRBJ1-6
size: -
V: TRBV5-1
CDR3: CASSFGKEGSPLHF
DNA: TGCGCCAGCAGCTTCGGGAAGGAGGGTTCACCCCTCCACTTT

D: -
J: TRBJ1-1
size: -
V: TRBV6-5
CDR3: CASSSPQGYTEAFF
DNA: TGTGCCAGCAGTTCCCCTCAGGGATACACTGAAGCTTTCTTT

D: -
J: TRBJ2-2
size: few
V: TRBV6-1
CDR3: CASSERARGSTGELFF
DNA: TGTGCCAGCAGTGAAAGGGCAAGGGGAAGCACCGGGGAGCTGTTTTTT

D: -
J: TRBJ2-1
size: -
V: TRBV24-1
CDR3: CATSVSTGLTYNEQFF
DNA: TGTGCCACCAGTGTCTCGACGGGACTGACCTACAATGAGCAGTTCTTC

D: -
J: TRBJ1-2
size: -
V: TRBV24-1
CDR3: CATSDPRTEGIFSYTF
DNA: TGTGCCACCAGTGACCCTCGGACAGAGGGGATATTCAGCTACACCTTC

D: -
J: TRBJ1-4
size: -
V: TRBV29-1
CDR3: CSVEITGEKLFF
DNA: TGCAGCGTTGAAATAACCGGGGAAAAACTGTTTTTT

D: -
J: TRBJ1-3
size: -
V: TRBV12-3/TRBV12-4
CDR3: CASSYRGNTIYF
DNA: TGTGCCAGCAGTTACAGGGGAAACACCATATATTTT

D: TRBD1
J: TRBJ1-4
size: -
V: TRBV5-5
CDR3: CASSPTGTGFEKLFF
DNA: TGTGCCAGCAGCCCCACCGGGACAGGGTTTGAAAAACTGTTTTTT

D: -
J: TRBJ1-2
size: -
V: TRBV10-1
CDR3: CASSPDRNYGYTF
DNA: TGCGCCAGCAGTCCCGACAGAAACTATGGCTACACCTTC

D: -
J: TRBJ2-6
size: -
V: TRBV13
CDR3: CASSSPGTVLLRGANVLTF
DNA: TGTGCCAGCAGCTCCCCCGGGACTGTTCTTTTGAGGGGGGCCAACGTCCTGACTTTC

D: TRBD1
J: TRBJ2-2
size: -
V: TRBV13
CDR3: CASSLERGQGERVTGELFF
DNA: TGTGCCAGCAGCTTGGAGCGGGGACAGGGGGAAAGAGTCACCGGGGAGCTGTTTTTT

D: TRBD2
J: TRBJ2-3
size: -
V: TRBV19
CDR3: CASSIRRGGLDTQYF
DNA: TGTGCCAGTAGTATAAGGCGGGGGGGCCTGGATACGCAGTATTTT

D: -
J: TRBJ2-1
size: once
V: TRBV30
CDR3: CAWTRETIYNEQFF
DNA: TGTGCCTGGACCCGAGAGACAATCTACAATGAGCAGTTCTTC

D: -
J: TRBJ1-6
size: -
V: TRBV20-1
CDR3: CSASLVGNSPLHF
DNA: TGCAGTGCTAGTCTTGTCGGGAATTCACCCCTCCACTTT

D: TRBD1
J: TRBJ1-3
size: -
V: TRBV12-5
CDR3: CASGLIVTQGVGGNTIYF
DNA: TGTGCTAGTGGTTTGATCGTTACGCAGGGGGTTGGTGGAAACACCATATATTTT

D: TRBD1
J: TRBJ1-5
size: few
V: TRBV6-6
CDR3: CASQRGTGHQPQHF
DNA: TGTGCCAGCCAGCGCGGGACAGGCCATCAGCCCCAGCATTTT

D: -
J: TRBJ1-6
size: once
V: TRBV7-2
CDR3: CASSREGQGNSPLHF
DNA: TGTGCCAGCAGCCGGGAGGGCCAGGGGAATTCACCCCTCCACTTT

D: TRBD1
J: TRBJ1-1
size: once
V: TRBV12-5
CDR3: CASAIQGPKTEAFF
DNA: TGTGCTAGTGCCATACAGGGGCCTAAGACTGAAGCTTTCTTT

D: TRBD2
J: TRBJ2-3
size: -
V: TRBV5-8
CDR3: CAQKESGGTDTQYF
DNA: TGTGCCCAGAAGGAGAGCGGGGGGACAGATACGCAGTATTTT

D: TRBD1
J: TRBJ1-1
size: -
V: TRBV30
CDR3: CAWSLQGSDTEAFF
DNA: TGTGCCTGGAGTTTACAGGGGAGCGACACTGAAGCTTTCTTT

D: TRBD2
J: TRBJ2-7
size: -
V: TRBV12-3/TRBV12-4
CDR3: CASTSGGAYEQYF
DNA: TGTGCCAGCACCAGCGGGGGGGCCTACGAGCAGTACTTC

D: TRBD1
J: TRBJ1-3
size: few
V: TRBV19
CDR3: CASSLSGQGATRNTIYF
DNA: TGTGCCAGTAGTCTCTCCGGACAGGGGGCGACGAGGAACACCATATATTTT

D: -
J: TRBJ2-2
size: few
V: TRBV5-1
CDR3: CASRIDTLNTGELFF
DNA: TGCGCCAGCAGGATTGACACCCTGAACACCGGGGAGCTGTTTTTT

D: TRBD2
J: TRBJ2-2
size: -
V: TRBV5-1
CDR3: CASSFLSGGSAGELFF
DNA: TGCGCCAGCAGCTTCCTAAGCGGGGGATCTGCCGGGGAGCTGTTTTTT

D: -
J: TRBJ1-6
size: -
V: TRBV27
CDR3: CASSSGGRNSPLHF
DNA: TGTGCCAGCTCCAGCGGGGGCAGGAATTCACCCCTCCACTTT

D: -
J: TRBJ1-6
size: -
V: TRBV19
CDR3: CASSEENNSPLHF
DNA: TGTGCCAGCTCTGAGGAGAATAATTCACCCCTCCACTTT

D: -
J: TRBJ2-2
size: few
V: TRBV21-1
CDR3: CASSKGCREAGELFF
DNA: TGTGCCAGCAGCAAAGGATGTCGGGAGGCTGGGGAGCTGTTTTTT

D: -
J: TRBJ2-2
size: -
V: TRBV7-9
CDR3: CASIPHGGLGELFF
DNA: TGTGCCAGCATCCCCCACGGGGGGCTCGGGGAGCTGTTTTTT

D: -
J: TRBJ2-2
size: -
V: TRBV7-2
CDR3: CASSPGRGTTGELFF
DNA: TGTGCCAGCAGTCCCGGACGGGGAACCACCGGGGAGCTGTTTTTT

D: TRBD1
J: TRBJ1-2
size: -
V: TRBV2
CDR3: CASRTTGMGYGYTF
DNA: TGTGCCAGCAGGACGACAGGGATGGGGTATGGCTACACCTTC

D: TRBD1
J: TRBJ1-1
size: once
V: TRBV6-6
CDR3: CASSKTGGGGGTEAFF
DNA: TGTGCCAGCAGTAAAACGGGTGGAGGGGGCGGGACTGAAGCTTTCTTT

D: -
J: TRBJ2-7
size: -
V: TRBV30
CDR3: CAWSTLGQGDEQYF
DNA: TGTGCCTGGAGTACTCTTGGGCAGGGCGACGAGCAGTACTTC

D: -
J: TRBJ1-2
size: -
V: TRBV9
CDR3: CASAGGGFRGYTF
DNA: TGTGCCAGCGCCGGTGGGGGGTTTAGAGGCTACACCTTC

D: -
J: TRBJ1-1
size: once
V: TRBV13
CDR3: CASSLRGYPEAFF
DNA: TGTGCCAGCAGCTTACGGGGATACCCTGAAGCTTTCTTT

D: TRBD2
J: TRBJ2-5
size: -
V: TRBV30
CDR3: CAWSVREGPETQYF
DNA: TGTGCCTGGAGTGTACGGGAGGGCCCAGAGACCCAGTACTTC

D: -
J: TRBJ1-6
size: once
V: TRBV6-5
CDR3: CASSTPGLDNSPLHF
DNA: TGTGCCAGCAGTACTCCGGGACTAGATAATTCACCCCTCCACTTT

D: -
J: TRBJ2-7
size: -
V: TRBV16
CDR3: CASSSDQDEQYF
DNA: TGTGCCAGCAGCTCCGACCAGGACGAGCAGTACTTC

D: TRBD1
J: TRBJ2-3
size: -
V: TRBV27
CDR3: CASSLWGGTGITDTQYF
DNA: TGTGCCAGCAGTTTGTGGGGGGGGACAGGGATCACAGATACGCAGTATTTT